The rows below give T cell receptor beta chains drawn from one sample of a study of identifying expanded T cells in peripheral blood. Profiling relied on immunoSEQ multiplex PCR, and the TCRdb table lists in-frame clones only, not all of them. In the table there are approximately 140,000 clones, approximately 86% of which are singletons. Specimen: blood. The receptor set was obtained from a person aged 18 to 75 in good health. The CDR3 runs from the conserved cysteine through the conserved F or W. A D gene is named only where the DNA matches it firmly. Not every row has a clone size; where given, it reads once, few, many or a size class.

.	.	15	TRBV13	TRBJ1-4	CASSSTGTTNEKLFF	TGTGCCAGCAGCTCAACCGGGACAACTAATGAAAAACTGTTTTTT
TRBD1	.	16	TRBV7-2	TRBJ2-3	CASSLVTGVGTDTQYF	TGTGCCAGCAGCTTAGTGACAGGGGTGGGCACAGATACGCAGTATTTT
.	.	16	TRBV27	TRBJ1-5	CASSPDRMYSNQPQHF	TGTGCCAGCAGTCCTGACAGGATGTATAGCAATCAGCCCCAGCATTTT
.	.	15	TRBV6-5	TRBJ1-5	CASSYSSRRNQPQHF	TGTGCCAGCAGTTACTCTTCACGGAGAAATCAGCCCCAGCATTTT
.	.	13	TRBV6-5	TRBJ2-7	CASTNVFTYEQYF	TGTGCCAGCACTAACGTTTTCACCTACGAGCAGTACTTC
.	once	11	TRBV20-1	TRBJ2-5	CSARLGETQYF	TGCAGTGCTCGCCTAGGCGAGACCCAGTACTTC
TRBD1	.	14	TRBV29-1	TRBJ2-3	CSVVGQGFIGTQYF	TGCAGCGTTGTGGGACAGGGGTTCATCGGTACGCAGTATTTT
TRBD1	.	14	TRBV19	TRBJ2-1	CASSPGTGNYQGFF	TGTGCCAGTAGCCCAGGGACAGGGAACTATCAAGGGTTCTTC
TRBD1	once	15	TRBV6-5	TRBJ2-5	CASSYGQGAVETQYF	TGTGCCAGCAGTTACGGACAGGGGGCGGTGGAGACCCAGTACTTC
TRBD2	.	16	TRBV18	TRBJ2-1	CASSPGLAGAYNEQFF	TGTGCCAGCTCACCAGGATTAGCGGGAGCGTACAATGAGCAGTTCTTC
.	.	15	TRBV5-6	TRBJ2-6	CASSLTGTGANVLTF	TGTGCCAGCAGCTTGACGGGGACTGGGGCCAACGTCCTGACTTTC
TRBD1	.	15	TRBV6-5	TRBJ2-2	CASSLGQGFTGELFF	TGTGCCAGCAGTTTGGGACAGGGCTTCACCGGGGAGCTGTTTTTT
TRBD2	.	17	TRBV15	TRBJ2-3	CATSEMKAGVGTDTQYF	TGTGCCACCAGCGAAATGAAAGCGGGGGTGGGGACAGATACGCAGTATTTT
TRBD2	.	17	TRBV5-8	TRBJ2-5	CASAPGRLAGAQETQYF	TGTGCCAGCGCCCCCGGGAGGCTAGCGGGGGCTCAAGAGACCCAGTACTTC
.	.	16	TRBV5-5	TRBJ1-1	CASSLVFQKMNTEAFF	TGTGCCAGCAGCTTGGTCTTCCAGAAGATGAACACTGAAGCTTTCTTT
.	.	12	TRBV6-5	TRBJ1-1	CASTQGNTEAFF	TGTGCCAGCACCCAGGGTAACACTGAAGCTTTCTTT
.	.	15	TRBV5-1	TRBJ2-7	CASSLDGSLDYEQYF	TGCGCCAGCAGCTTGGATGGATCCCTGGACTACGAGCAGTACTTC
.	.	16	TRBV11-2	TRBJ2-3	CASSQRTSPLTDTQYF	TGTGCCAGCAGCCAAAGGACCAGCCCTCTAACAGATACGCAGTATTTT
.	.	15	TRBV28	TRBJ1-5	CASSLSGVGNQPQHF	TGTGCCAGCAGTTTATCGGGGGTGGGCAATCAGCCCCAGCATTTT
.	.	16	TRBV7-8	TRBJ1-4	CASSFLRGGAGEKLFF	TGTGCCAGCAGCTTCCTTAGGGGGGGCGCGGGGGAAAAACTGTTTTTT
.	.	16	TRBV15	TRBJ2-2	CATSREWGAHTGELFF	TGTGCCACCAGCAGAGAATGGGGGGCGCACACCGGGGAGCTGTTTTTT
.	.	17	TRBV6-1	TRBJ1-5	CASSEAVGPRGNQPQHF	TGTGCCAGCAGTGAAGCGGTCGGGCCCCGGGGGAATCAGCCCCAGCATTTT
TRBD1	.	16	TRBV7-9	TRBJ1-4	CASSLFRDRGPGELFF	TGTGCCAGCAGCCTATTCCGGGACAGGGGGCCGGGAGAACTGTTTTTT
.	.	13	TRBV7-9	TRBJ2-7	CASSPGRAHEQYF	TGTGCCAGCAGCCCGGGCAGGGCCCACGAGCAGTACTTC
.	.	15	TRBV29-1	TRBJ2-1	CSVERLRKSYNEQFF	TGCAGCGTTGAACGACTGCGGAAATCCTACAATGAGCAGTTCTTC
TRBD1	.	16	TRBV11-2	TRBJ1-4	CASSWRQGSTNEKLFF	TGTGCCAGCAGCTGGAGACAGGGCTCAACTAATGAAAAACTGTTTTTT
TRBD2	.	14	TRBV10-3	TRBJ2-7	CAIRPGTSSYEQYF	TGTGCCATCAGACCCGGGACTAGCTCCTACGAGCAGTACTTC
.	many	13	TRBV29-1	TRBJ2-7	CSRGAGKCYEQYF	TGCAGCAGGGGGGCAGGGAAGTGCTACGAGCAGTACTTC
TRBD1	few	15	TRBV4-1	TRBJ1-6	CASSQGTGSVSPLHF	TGCGCCAGCAGCCAAGGGACAGGGAGTGTTTCACCCCTCCACTTT
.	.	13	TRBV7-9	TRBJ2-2	CAQKTANTGELFF	TGTGCCCAAAAGACAGCCAACACCGGGGAGCTGTTTTTT
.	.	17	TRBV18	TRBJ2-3	CASSPPTGRDTTDTQYF	TGTGCCAGCTCACCACCAACAGGGAGGGATACGACAGATACGCAGTATTTT
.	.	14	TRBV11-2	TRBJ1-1	CASSLQSRPHEAFF	TGTGCCAGCAGCTTACAGTCCCGCCCCCATGAAGCTTTCTTT
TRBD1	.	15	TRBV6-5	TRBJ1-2	CASSYSTGLMSGYTF	TGTGCCAGCAGTTACTCGACAGGGTTGATGAGTGGCTACACCTTC